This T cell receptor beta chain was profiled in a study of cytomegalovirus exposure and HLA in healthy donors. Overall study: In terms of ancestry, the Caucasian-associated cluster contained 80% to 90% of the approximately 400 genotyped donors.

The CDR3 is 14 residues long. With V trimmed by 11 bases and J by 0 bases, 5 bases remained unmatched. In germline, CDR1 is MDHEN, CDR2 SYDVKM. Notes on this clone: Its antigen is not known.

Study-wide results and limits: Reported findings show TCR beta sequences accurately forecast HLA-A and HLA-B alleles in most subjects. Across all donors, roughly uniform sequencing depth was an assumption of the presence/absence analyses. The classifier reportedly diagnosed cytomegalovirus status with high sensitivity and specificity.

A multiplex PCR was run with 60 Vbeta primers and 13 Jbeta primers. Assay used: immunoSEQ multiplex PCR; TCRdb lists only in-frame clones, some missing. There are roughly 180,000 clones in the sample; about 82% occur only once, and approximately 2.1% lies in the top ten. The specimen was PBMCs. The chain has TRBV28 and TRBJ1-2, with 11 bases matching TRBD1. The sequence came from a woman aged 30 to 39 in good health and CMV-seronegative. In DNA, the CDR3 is TGTGCCGGAGGACAGGGGGCTTCTAACTATGGCTACACCTTC. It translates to CAGGQGASNYGYTF.